The text below deals with one TCR beta chain. Antigen unknown. The CDR3 covers 11 residues. The germline gives CDR1 SGHKS, CDR2 YYEKEE (reference sequence). Trimming shortened V by 4 bases and J by 5 bases, and 6 bases separated the two germline ends. This entry is derived from a study of T cell responses to AZD1222 COVID-19 vaccine. Study-level findings and limits: In all cases, repertoires were sampled only after the peak T cell response. Donors were chiefly white British, with a greater number of females, and clonal diversity was perhaps underestimated. Unmutated variant regions are reportedly the target of nearly half of TCRs that are spike-specific.

The method was immunoSEQ multiplex PCR; TCRdb's version includes in-frame clones alone and lacks a portion of them. The sample records over 90,000 clones, more than 85% being singletons. The clonotype comes from an adult in good health. The rearrangement uses TRBV5-5 and TRBJ1-1; D is unclear. Sequenced material: peripheral blood, taken on day 0 of AZD1222 vaccination. CDR3 nucleotides: TGTGCCAGCAGCCTTTCAACTGAAGCTTTCTTT. It yields the protein CASSLSTEAFF.